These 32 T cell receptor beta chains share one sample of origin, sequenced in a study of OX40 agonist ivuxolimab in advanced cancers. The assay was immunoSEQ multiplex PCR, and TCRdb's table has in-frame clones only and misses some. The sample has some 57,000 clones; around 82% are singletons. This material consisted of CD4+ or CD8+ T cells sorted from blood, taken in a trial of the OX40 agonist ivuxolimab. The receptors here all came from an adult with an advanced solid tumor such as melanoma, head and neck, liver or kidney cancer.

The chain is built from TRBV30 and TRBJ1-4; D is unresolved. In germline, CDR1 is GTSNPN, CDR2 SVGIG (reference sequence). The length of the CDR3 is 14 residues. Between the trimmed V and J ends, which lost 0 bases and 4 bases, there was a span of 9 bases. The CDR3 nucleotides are TGTGCCTGGAGTGTCGGGCGCGGTAATGAAAAACTGTTTTTT. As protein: CAWSVGRGNEKLFF.

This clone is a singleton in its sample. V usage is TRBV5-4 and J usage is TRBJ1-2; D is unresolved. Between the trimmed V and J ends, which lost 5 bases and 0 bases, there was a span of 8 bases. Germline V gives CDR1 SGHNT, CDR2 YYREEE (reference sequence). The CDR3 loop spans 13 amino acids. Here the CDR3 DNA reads TGTGCCAGCAGTTCACCGGCTAACTATGGCTACACCTTC. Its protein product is CASSSPANYGYTF.

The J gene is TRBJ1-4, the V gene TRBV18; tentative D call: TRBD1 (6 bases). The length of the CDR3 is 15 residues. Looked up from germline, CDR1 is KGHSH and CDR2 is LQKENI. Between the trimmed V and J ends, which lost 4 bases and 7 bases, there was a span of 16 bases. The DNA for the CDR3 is TGTGCCAGCTCACTTCGACAGGTCGGCCTTGAAAAACTGTTTTTT. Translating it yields CASSLRQVGLEKLFF.

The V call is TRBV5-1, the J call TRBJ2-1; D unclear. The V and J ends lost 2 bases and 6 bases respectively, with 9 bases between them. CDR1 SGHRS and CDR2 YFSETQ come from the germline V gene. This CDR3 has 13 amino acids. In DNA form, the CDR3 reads TGCGCCAGCAGCTTCGAGTGGAGCAATGAGCAGTTCTTC. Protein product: CASSFEWSNEQFF. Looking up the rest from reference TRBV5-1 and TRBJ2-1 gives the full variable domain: KAGVTQTPRYLIKTRGQQVTLSCSPISGHRSVSWYQQTPGQGLQFLFEYFSETQRNKGNFPGRFSGRQFSNSRSEMNVSTLELGDSALYLCASSFEWSNEQFFGPGTRLTVL.

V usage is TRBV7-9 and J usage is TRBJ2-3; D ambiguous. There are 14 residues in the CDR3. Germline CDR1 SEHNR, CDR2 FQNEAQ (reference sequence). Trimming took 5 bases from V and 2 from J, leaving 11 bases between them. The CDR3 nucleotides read TGTGCCAGCAGCCCGGACCAAAACACAGATACGCAGTATTTT. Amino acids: CASSPDQNTDTQYF.

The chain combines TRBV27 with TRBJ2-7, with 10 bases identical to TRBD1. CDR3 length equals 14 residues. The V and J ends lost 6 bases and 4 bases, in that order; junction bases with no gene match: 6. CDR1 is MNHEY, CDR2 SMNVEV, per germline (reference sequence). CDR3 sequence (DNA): TGTGCCAGCAGCCGGACAGGGGGATCTTACGAGCAGTACTTC. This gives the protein CASSRTGGSYEQYF.

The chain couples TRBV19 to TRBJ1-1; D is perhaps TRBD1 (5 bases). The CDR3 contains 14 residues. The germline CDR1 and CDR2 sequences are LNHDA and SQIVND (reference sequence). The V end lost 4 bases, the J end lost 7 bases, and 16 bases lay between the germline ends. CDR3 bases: TGTGCCAGTAGTACTAGCGGGACTTCAAGTGAAGCTTTCTTT. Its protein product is CASSTSGTSSEAFF.

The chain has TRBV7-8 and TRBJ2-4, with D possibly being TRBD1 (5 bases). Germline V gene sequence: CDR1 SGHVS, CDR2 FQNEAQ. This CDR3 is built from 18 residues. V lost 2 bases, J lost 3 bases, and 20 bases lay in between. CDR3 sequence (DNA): TGTGCCAGCAGCTTACAAAGGGGTCGTACCAGCGTCAAAAACATTCAGTACTTC. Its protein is CASSLQRGRTSVKNIQYF.

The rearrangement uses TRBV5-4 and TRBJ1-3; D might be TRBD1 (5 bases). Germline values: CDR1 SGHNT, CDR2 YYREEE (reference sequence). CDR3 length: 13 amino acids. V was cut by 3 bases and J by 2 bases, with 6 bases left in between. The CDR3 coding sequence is TGTGCCAGCAGCTGGGGACCTGGAAACACCATATATTTT. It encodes CASSWGPGNTIYF.

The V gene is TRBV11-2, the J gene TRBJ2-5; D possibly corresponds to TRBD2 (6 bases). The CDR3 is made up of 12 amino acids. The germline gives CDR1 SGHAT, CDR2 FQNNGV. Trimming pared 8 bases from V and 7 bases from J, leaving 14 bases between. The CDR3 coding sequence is TGTGCCAGCGGGAGCGGGCCAGGGACCCAGTACTTC. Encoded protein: CASGSGPGTQYF.

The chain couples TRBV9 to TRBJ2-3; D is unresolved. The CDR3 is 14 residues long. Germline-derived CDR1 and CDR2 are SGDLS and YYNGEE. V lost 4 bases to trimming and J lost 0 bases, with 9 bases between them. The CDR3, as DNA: TGTGCCAGCAGCCCAGTGACTAGCACAGATACGCAGTATTTT. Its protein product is CASSPVTSTDTQYF.

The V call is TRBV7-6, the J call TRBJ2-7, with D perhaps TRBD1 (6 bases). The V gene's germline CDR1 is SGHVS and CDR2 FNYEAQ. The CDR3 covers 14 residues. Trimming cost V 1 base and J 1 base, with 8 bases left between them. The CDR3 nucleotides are TGTGCCAGCAGCTTAGGCAGGGGTTCCTACGAGCAGTACTTC. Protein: CASSLGRGSYEQYF.

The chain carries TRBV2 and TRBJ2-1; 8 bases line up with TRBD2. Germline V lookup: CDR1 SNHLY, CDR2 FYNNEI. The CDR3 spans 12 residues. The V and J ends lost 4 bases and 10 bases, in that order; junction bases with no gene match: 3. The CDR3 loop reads CASSAGLGEQFF. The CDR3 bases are TGTGCCAGCAGTGCGGGACTAGGGGAGCAGTTCTTC.

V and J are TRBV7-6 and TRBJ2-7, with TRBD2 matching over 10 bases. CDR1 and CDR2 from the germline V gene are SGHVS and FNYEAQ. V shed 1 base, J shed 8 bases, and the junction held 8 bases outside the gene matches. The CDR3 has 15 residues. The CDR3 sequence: CASSLGSSGSGKQYF. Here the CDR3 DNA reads TGTGCCAGCAGCTTAGGATCTAGCGGGAGTGGCAAGCAGTACTTC.

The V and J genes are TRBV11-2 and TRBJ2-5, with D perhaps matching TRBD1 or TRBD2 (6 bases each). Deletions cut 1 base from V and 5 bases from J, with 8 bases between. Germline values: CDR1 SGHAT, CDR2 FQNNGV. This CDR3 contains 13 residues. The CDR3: CASSLVGGETQYF. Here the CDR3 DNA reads TGTGCCAGCAGCTTAGTAGGGGGGGAGACCCAGTACTTC.

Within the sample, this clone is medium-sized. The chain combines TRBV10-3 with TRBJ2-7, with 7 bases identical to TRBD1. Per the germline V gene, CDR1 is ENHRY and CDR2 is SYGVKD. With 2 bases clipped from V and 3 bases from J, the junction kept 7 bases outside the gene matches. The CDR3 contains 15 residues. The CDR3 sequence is CAISENRGPRYEQYF. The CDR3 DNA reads TGTGCCATCAGTGAGAATAGGGGGCCTCGCTACGAGCAGTACTTC.

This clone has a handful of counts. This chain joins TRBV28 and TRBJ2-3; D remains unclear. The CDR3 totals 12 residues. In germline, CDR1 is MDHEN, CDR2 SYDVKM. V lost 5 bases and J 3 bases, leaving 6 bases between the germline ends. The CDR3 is CASSLRTDTQYF. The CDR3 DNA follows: TGTGCCAGCAGTCTAAGGACAGATACGCAGTATTTT.

The chain's CDR3 is CASSWGGQETQYF. CDR3 nucleotides: TGCGCCAGCAGCTGGGGGGGTCAAGAGACCCAGTACTTC. The chain joins TRBV5-1 to TRBJ2-5, with TRBD2 matching over 7 bases. Germline assignment: CDR1 SGHRS and CDR2 YFSETQ. This CDR3 comprises 13 residues. Trimming removed 3 bases from V and 2 bases from J; junction bases left unmatched: 1.

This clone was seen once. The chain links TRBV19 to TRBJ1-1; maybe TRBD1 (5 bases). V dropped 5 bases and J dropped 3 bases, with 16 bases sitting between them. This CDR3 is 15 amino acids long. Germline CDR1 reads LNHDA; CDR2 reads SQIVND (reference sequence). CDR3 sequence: CASSPFPGPDTEAFF. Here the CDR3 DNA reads TGTGCCAGTAGTCCCTTCCCAGGGCCAGACACTGAAGCTTTCTTT.

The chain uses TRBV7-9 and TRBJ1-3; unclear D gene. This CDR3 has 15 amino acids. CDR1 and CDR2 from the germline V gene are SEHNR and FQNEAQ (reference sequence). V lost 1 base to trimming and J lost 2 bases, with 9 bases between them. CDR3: CASSLGAIAGNTIYF. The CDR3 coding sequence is TGTGCCAGCAGCTTAGGAGCTATCGCTGGAAACACCATATATTTT.

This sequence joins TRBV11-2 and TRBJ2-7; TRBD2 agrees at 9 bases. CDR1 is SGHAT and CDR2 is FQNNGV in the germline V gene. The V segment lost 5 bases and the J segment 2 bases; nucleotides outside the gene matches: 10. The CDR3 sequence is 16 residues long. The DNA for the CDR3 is TGTGCCAGCAGCGAGTTCGGCGGGAGGGGACCCTACGAGCAGTACTTC. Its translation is CASSEFGGRGPYEQYF.

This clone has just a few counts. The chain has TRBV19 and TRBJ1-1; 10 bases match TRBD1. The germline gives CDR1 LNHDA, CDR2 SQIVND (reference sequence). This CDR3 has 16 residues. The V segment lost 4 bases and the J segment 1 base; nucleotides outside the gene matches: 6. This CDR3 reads CASSTGTGEGNTEAFF. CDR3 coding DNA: TGTGCCAGTAGTACCGGGACAGGGGAGGGGAACACTGAAGCTTTCTTT.

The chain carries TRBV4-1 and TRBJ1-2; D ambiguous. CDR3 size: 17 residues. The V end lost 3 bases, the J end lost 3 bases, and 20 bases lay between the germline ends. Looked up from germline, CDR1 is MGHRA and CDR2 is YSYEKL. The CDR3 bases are TGCGCCAGCAGCCACCTCCCGAATGACCCCCCGGACTATGGCTACACCTTC. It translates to CASSHLPNDPPDYGYTF.

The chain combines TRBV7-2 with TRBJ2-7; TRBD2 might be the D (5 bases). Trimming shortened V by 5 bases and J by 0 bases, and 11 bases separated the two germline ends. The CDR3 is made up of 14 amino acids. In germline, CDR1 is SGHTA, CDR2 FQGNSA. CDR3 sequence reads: CASSVSGTSYEQYF. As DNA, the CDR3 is TGTGCCAGCAGCGTAAGCGGTACCTCCTACGAGCAGTACTTC.

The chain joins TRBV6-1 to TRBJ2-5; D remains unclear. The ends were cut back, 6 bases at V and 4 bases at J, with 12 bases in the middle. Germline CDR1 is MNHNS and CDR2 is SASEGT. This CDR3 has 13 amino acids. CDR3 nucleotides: TGTGCCAGCAGCCAATCCTCCCGAGAGACCCAGTACTTC. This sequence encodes CASSQSSRETQYF.

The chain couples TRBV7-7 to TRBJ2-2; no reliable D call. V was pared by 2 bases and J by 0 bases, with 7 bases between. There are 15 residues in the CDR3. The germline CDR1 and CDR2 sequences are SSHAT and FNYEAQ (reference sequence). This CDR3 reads CASSLYGANTGELFF. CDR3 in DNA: TGTGCCAGCAGCTTATACGGTGCGAACACCGGGGAGCTGTTTTTT.

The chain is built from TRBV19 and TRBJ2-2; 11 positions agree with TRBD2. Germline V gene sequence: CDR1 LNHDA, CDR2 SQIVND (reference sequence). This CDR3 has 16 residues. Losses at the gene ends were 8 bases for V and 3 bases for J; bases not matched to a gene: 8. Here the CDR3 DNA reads TGTGCCAGTCGTACCGGGACTAGCGGTTACACCGGGGAGCTGTTTTTT. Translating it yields CASRTGTSGYTGELFF.

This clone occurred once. Here the CDR3 reads CASSSPGLNYGYTF. CDR3 nucleotide sequence: TGTGCCAGCAGTTCGCCGGGCCTCAACTATGGCTACACCTTC. The rearrangement links TRBV27 to TRBJ1-2; no clear D gene. V was trimmed by 4 bases and J by 2 bases, leaving 11 bases between them. The CDR3 is made up of 14 amino acids. The germline gives CDR1 MNHEY, CDR2 SMNVEV (reference sequence).

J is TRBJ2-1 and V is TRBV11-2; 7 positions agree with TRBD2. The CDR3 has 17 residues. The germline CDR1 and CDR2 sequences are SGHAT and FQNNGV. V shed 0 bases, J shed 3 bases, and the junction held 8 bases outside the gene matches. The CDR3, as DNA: TGTGCCAGCAGCTTAGAATTGAGCGGGGCTTTCTACAATGAGCAGTTCTTC. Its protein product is CASSLELSGAFYNEQFF.

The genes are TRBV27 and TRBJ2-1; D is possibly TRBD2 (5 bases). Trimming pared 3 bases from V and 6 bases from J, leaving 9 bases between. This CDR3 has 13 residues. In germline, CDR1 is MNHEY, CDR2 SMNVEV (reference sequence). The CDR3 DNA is TGTGCCAGCAGTTTCCGGGGAAGCAATGAGCAGTTCTTC. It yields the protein CASSFRGSNEQFF.

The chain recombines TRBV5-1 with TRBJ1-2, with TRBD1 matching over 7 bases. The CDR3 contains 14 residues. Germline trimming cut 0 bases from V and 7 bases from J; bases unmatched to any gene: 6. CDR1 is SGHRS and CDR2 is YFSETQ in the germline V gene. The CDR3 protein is CASSLDGQDLGYTF. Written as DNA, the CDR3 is TGCGCCAGCAGCTTGGACGGACAGGACCTTGGCTACACCTTC.

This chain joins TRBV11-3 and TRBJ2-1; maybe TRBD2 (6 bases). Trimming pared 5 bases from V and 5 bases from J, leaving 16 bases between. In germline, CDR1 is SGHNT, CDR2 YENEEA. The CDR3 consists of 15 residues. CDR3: CASSPSPAGNNEQFF. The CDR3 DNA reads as TGTGCCAGCAGCCCCAGCCCAGCGGGTAACAATGAGCAGTTCTTC.